This T cell receptor beta chain was obtained from a study of blood T cell repertoires in COVID-19. About the research overall: Material from acute and convalescent COVID-19 was sourced from the United States, Italy and Spain. Nucleic acid was either cDNA or gDNA, and it came from T cells, B-cell-depleted T cells, or PBMCs.

Germline CDR1 and CDR2: MDHEN and SYDVKM. Between the trimmed V and J ends, which lost 1 base and 3 bases, there was a span of 12 bases. CDR3 length: 16 residues. Per the original data handling: Estimation of nucleated cell counts was performed using reference gene primer amplification. The data were produced by immunoSEQ multiplex PCR, yet TCRdb's version contains in-frame clones alone and is incomplete. Clone size and V and J calls were adopted from that table, with D and trimming inferred from the DNA. This table holds approximately 200,000 clones, nearly 85% found once. Sequenced sample: peripheral blood. The sequence derives from a woman aged 25 to 45 with acute or convalescent COVID-19. The chain has TRBV28 and TRBJ1-4; a possible D gene is TRBD1 (6 bases). The CDR3 DNA reads as TGTGCCAGCAGTTTATCCGGGGGGCGGGCTAATGAAAAACTGTTTTTT. It is translated as CASSLSGGRANEKLFF.